This T cell receptor (beta chain) emerged from a study of cytomegalovirus exposure and HLA in healthy donors. The study, taken as a whole, reports: Being productive about 90% or about 30% of the time was typical of most TCR beta V segments in an earlier analysis. A later analysis revealed that TCR association rates differed between HLA loci, peaking at DRB1 and bottoming out at HLA-C. The study designated roughly 160 TCR beta chains cytomegalovirus-associated.

Details on this clone: Antigen specificity is unknown.

This CDR3 region has 14 residues. Germline CDR1 SGHVS, CDR2 FQNEAQ. Trimming took 5 bases from V and 5 from J; bases not matched to a gene: 7. It was with 60 Vbeta and 13 Jbeta primers that the PCR ran. Original processing notes: Tens of millions of unique TCR beta chains, approximately 11 million of them shared, were counted by a later analysis. Repertoires were generated with immunoSEQ multiplex PCR, while TCRdb's copy carries only in-frame clones and drops some. V and J calls and clone size follow that table, whereas D and trimming were derived from the DNA. The data contain about 270,000 clones, around two thirds of them singletons.

The V and J genes are TRBV7-8 and TRBJ1-1, with 8 bases lining up with TRBD1. This sequence originates from a female donor in good health and CMV-seronegative. The sequenced sample consisted of PBMCs. The CDR3 sequence is CASSLRTGLTEAFF. CDR3 sequence (DNA): TGTGCCAGCAGCCTCCGGACAGGGCTAACTGAAGCTTTCTTT.